This T cell receptor beta chain was profiled in a study of human T cells and chemical hapten exposure (dated by TCRdb to the early 2020s). Regarding the study in general: For sensitization, 2% DPC in acetone was applied to a roughly 2 cm by roughly 2 cm area of upper inner arm skin. Libraries were combined into a pool for sequencing, and differences in TCR yield between samples came mainly from small differences in library volumes within the pool. Throughout the study period of around 24 weeks, patients also received therapeutic DPC doses to the scalp every week. Patient blood was sampled pre-sensitization (week 0) and at 2, 6 and about 24 weeks after DPC sensitization. This study followed changes in the peripheral blood TCR repertoire in vivo during primary and secondary sensitization of alopecia patients to the hapten diphenylcyclopropenone (DPC). Approximately 28 alopecia patients provided blood for TCR sequencing at one to four time points (pre-sensitization, 2, 6 and 24 weeks). Patch testing on the upper back used Finn chambers containing 0.01% DPC, with scoring done after 6 days according to International Contact Dermatitis Research Group standards. The patient cohort, mostly female, included alopecia areata with under or over 50% scalp involvement, alopecia totalis and alopecia universalis. The paper as a whole reports these results and caveats: Significantly more large CDR3 similarity clusters were formed by expanded TCRs than by pre-sensitization or healthy control sets, consistent with antigen-driven responses. DPC sensitization did not change the number of TCRs with a frequency above 1 in 1000, and there was no evidence of changes in global repertoire structure. Because all patients had alopecia, a presumed autoimmune disease, the immune response of the patients might differ from that of healthy individuals. Patch test score correlated positively with the number of PT1 expanded TCRs, reaching significance at thresholds 8, 16 and 32 but not at 4. After repeated subsampling, the strength of the expansion versus patch-test correlation and the threshold at which it became significant changed.

A few counts support this clonotype. The target of this receptor is not known. Per-base qualities were not stored, and no clone one base away is much larger. Including the terminal cysteine and phenylalanine, the CDR3 comprises 12 residues. Here the CDR3 DNA is all that survives: 36 bases in frame from base 1. The germline V gene (reference sequence) yields LNHDA for CDR1 and SQIVND for CDR2. Trimming leaves V shorter by 6 bases and J shorter by 7 bases, with the junction holding 5 bases beyond the gene matches. What the time point label conveys for this sample: patch test 1, 2 weeks after DPC sensitization. What this sample's treatment or condition label stands for: therapeutic diphenylcyclopropenone sensitization with weekly scalp DPC. Blood at each patch-test visit was drawn before the patch test was applied. To be eligible, patients had to be aged 18 to 70, diagnosed with alopecia and judged suitable for DPC therapy, while pregnant patients were excluded. Unfractionated whole blood was collected in Tempus Blood RNA tubes, and total RNA was extracted from that blood.

The method was RACE. Data came from a NextSeq 500. Library preparation attached unique molecular identifiers to individual cDNA molecules for quantitative, reproducible TCR counting. From each blood RNA sample, both TCR alpha and TCR beta chains were sequenced. The authors' analysis ran thus. Samples had a median of about 90,000 TCRs, with a range from 23,224 to 690,600. V, J and CDR3 annotation of the TCR reads was carried out using the Decombinator software suite. For the PS versus PT1 abundance plots, all samples were subsampled to the same number of TCRs (28,000). Expanded TCRs were defined as absent before sensitization and observed at least eight times at the 2-week time point. TCRdb took the public reads, trimmed them with fastp at Q25, ran MiXCR for clone calling and kept in-frame beta chains. CDR3 protein duplicates are merged, each entry listing the most common genes and DNA. The V and J calls shown here were made by TCRdb, not taken from the authors' results. Present in this sample are roughly 160,000 distinct CDR3 sequences, about 14% of which were seen just once. The top ten hold 1.7% of the sample.

The sequence links TRBV19 to TRBJ1-2; TRBD1 lines up with 7 middle nucleotides. The TCR was taken from a woman in her 30s with alopecia areata. Some clones in this sample may be carry-over from other donors' samples. Sequenced here: whole blood, sampled in connection with sensitization to the hapten diphenylcyclopropenone (DPC). The CDR3 here reads CASRGTAPGYTF. The DNA sequence follows: TGTGCCAGTAGGGGGACAGCACCTGGCTACACCTTC.